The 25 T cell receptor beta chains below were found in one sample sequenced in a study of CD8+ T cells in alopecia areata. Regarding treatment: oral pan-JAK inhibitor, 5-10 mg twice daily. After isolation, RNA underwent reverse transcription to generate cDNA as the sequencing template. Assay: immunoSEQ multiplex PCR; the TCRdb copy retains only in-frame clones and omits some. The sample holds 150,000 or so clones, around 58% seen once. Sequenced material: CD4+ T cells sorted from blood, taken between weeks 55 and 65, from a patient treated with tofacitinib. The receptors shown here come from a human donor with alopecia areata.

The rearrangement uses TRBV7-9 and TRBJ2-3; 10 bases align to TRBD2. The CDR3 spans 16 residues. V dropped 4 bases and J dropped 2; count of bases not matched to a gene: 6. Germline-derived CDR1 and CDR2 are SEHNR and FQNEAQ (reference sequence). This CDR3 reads CASSSSSGGTTDTQYF. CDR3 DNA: TGTGCCAGCAGCTCCTCTAGCGGGGGTACCACAGATACGCAGTATTTT.

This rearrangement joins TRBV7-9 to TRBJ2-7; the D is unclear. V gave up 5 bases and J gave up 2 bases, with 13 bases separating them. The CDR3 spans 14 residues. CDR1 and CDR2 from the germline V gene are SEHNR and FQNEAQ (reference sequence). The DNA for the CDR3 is TGTGCCAGCAGCGATTCTAGGCTTGCCTACGAGCAGTACTTC. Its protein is CASSDSRLAYEQYF.

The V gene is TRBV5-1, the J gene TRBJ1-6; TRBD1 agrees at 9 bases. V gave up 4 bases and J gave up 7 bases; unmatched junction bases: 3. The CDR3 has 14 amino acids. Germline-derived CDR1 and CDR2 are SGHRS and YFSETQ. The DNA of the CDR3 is TGCGCCAGCAGCACCGGGACAGGGAATTCACCCCTCCACTTT. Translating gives CASSTGTGNSPLHF.

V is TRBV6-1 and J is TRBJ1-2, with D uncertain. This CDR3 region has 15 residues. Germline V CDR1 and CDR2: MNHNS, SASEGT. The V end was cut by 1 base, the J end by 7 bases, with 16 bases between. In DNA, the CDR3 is TGTGCCAGCAGTGAAGGTTCTGGTGGGCGTAGTGGCTACACCTTC. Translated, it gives CASSEGSGGRSGYTF.

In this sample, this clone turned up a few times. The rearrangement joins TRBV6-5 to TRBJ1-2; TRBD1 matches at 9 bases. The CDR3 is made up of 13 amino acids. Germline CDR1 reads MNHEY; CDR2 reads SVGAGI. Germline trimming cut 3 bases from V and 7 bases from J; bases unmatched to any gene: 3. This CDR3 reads CASSYGTGIGYTF. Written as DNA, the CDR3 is TGTGCCAGCAGTTATGGGACAGGGATTGGCTACACCTTC.

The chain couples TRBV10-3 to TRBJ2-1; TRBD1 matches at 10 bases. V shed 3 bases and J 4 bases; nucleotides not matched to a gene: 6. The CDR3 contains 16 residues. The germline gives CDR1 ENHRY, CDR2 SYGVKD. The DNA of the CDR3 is TGTGCCATCAGTGACTCGGACAGGGGGGGATACAATGAGCAGTTCTTC. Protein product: CAISDSDRGGYNEQFF.

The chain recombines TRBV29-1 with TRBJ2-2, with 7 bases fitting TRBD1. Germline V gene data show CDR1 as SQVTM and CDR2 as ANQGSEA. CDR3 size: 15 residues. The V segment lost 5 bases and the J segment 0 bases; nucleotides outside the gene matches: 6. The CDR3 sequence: CSVRDSYANTGELFF. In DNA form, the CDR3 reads TGCAGCGTTCGGGACAGCTACGCGAACACCGGGGAGCTGTTTTTT.

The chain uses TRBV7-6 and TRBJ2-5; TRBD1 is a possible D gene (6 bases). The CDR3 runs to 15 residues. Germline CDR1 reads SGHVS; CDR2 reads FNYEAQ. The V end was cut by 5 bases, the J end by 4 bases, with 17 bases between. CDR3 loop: CASSPTGRVPETQYF. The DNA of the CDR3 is TGTGCCAGCAGCCCCACAGGGCGAGTGCCAGAGACCCAGTACTTC.

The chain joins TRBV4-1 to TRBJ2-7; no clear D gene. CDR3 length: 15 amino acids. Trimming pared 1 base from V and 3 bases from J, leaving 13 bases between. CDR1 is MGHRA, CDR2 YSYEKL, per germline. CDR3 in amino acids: CASSQGVNRSYEQYF. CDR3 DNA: TGCGCCAGCAGCCAAGGTGTCAACCGGAGCTACGAGCAGTACTTC.

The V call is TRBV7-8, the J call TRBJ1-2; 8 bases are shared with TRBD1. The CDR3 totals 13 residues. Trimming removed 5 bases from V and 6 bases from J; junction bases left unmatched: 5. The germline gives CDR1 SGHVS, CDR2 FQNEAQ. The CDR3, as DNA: TGTGCCAGCAGCCTTGTCAGGGGGCATGGCTACACCTTC. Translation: CASSLVRGHGYTF.

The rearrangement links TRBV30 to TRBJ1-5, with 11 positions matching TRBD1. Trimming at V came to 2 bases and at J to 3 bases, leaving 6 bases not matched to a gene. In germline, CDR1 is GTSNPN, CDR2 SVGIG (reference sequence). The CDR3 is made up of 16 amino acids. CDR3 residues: CAWSLRTGGNNQPQHF. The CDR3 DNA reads TGTGCCTGGAGTCTCCGGACAGGGGGCAACAATCAGCCCCAGCATTTT. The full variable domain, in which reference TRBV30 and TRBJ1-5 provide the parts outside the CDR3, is SQTIHQWPATLVQPVGSPLSLECTVEGTSNPNLYWYRQAAGRGLQLLFYSVGIGQISSEVPQNLSASRPQDRQFILSSKKLLLSDSGFYLCAWSLRTGGNNQPQHFGDGTRLSIL.

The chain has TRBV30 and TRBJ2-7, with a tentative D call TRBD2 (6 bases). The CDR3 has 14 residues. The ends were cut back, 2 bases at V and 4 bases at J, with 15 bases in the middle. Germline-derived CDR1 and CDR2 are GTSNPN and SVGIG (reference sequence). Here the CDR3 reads CAWSSPPGRYEQYF. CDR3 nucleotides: TGTGCCTGGAGTAGTCCCCCAGGGAGGTACGAGCAGTACTTC.

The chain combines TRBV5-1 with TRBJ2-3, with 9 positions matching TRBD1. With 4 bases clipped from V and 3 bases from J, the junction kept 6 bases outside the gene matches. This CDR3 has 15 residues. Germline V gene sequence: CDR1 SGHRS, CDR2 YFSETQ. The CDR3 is CASSPGTGTTDTQYF. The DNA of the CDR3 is TGCGCCAGCAGCCCAGGGACAGGGACGACAGATACGCAGTATTTT.

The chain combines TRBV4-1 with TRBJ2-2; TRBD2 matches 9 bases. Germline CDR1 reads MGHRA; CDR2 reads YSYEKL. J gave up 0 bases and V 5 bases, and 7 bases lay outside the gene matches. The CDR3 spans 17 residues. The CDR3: CASSDPKRGANTGELFF. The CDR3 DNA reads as TGCGCCAGCAGCGATCCCAAGCGGGGGGCGAACACCGGGGAGCTGTTTTTT.

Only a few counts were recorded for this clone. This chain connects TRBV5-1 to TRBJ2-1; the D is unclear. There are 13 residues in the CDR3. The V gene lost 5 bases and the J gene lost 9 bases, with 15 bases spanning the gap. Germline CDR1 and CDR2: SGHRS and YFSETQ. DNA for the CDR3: TGCGCCAGCAGGGAAACCATAGCTGCTGAGCAGTTCTTC. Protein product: CASRETIAAEQFF.

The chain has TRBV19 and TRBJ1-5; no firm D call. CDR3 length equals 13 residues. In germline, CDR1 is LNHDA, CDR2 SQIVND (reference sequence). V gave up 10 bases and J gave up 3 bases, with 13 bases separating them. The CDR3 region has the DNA TGTGCCACCTGCGACTCATACAATCAGCCCCAGCATTTT. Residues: CATCDSYNQPQHF.

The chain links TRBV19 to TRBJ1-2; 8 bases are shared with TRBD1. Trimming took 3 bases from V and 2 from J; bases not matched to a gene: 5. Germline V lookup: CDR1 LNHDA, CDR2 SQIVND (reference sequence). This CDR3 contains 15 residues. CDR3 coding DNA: TGTGCCAGTAGTATCCCGACAGGGGTGAACTATGGCTACACCTTC. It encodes CASSIPTGVNYGYTF.

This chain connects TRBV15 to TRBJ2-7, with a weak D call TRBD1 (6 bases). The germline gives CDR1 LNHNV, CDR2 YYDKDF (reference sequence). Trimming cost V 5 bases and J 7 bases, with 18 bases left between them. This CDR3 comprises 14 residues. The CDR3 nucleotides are TGTGCCACCAGCTCCCGAACAGGGTCTGGGGAGCAGTACTTC. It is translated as CATSSRTGSGEQYF.

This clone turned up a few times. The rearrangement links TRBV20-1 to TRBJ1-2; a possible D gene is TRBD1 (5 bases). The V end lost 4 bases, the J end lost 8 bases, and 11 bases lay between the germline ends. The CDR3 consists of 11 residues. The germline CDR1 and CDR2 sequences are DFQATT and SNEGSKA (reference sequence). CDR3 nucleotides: TGCAGTGCTAATGAGGGGAACGGCTACACCTTC. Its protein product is CSANEGNGYTF.

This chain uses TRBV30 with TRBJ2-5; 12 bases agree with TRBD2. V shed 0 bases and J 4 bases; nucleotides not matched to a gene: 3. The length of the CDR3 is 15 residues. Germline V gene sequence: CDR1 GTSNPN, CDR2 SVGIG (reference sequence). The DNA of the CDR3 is TGTGCCTGGAGTGTACTAGCGGGGGGCGGAGAGACCCAGTACTTC. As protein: CAWSVLAGGGETQYF.

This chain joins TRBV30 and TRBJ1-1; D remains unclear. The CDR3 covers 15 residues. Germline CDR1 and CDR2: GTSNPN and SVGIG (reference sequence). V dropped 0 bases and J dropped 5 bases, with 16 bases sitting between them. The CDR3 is CAWSVMKTLETEAFF. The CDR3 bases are TGTGCCTGGAGTGTAATGAAGACTTTAGAGACTGAAGCTTTCTTT.

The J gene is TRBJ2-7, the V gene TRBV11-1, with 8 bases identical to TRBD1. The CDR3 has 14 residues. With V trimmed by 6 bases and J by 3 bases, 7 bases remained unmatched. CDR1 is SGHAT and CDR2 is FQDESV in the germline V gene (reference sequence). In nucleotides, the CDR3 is TGTGCCAGCAGTTTCCAGGACAGGGTCTACGAGCAGTACTTC. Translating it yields CASSFQDRVYEQYF.

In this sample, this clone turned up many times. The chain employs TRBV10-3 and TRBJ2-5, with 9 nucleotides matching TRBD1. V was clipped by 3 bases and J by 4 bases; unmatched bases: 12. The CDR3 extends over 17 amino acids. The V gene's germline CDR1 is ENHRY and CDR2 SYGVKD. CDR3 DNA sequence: TGTGCCATCAGTGAAGGAGGGTCGGACAGGGGTCGAGAGACCCAGTACTTC. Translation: CAISEGGSDRGRETQYF.

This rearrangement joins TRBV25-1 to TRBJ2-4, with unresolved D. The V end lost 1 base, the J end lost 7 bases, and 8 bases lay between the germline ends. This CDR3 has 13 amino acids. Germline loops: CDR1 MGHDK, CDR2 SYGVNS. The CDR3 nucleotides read TGTGCCAGCAGTGAATGGAGCAGGAACATTCAGTACTTC. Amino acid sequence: CASSEWSRNIQYF.

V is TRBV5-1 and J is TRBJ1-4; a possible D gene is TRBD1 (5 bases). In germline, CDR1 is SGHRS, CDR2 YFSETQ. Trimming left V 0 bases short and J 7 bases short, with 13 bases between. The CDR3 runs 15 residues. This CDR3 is CASSLEGEEFEKLFF. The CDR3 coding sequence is TGCGCCAGCAGCTTGGAAGGGGAGGAGTTTGAAAAACTGTTTTTT.